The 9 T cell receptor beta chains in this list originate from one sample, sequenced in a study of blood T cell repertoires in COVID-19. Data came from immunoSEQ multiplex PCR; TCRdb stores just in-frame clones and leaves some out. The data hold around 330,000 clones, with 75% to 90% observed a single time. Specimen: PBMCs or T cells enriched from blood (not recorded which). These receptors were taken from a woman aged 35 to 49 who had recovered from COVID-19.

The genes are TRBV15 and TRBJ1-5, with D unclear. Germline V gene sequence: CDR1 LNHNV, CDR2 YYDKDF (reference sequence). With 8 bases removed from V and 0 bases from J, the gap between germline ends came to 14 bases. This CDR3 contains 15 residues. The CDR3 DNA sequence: TGTGCCACCGCCCTATACTTCTATAGCAATCAGCCCCAGCATTTT. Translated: CATALYFYSNQPQHF.

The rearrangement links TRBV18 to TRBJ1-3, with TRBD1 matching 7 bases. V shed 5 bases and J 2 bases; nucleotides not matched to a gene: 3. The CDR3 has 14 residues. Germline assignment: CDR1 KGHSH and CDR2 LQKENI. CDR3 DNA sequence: TGTGCCAGCTCAAAAACAGGGGCTGGAAACACCATATATTTT. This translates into CASSKTGAGNTIYF.

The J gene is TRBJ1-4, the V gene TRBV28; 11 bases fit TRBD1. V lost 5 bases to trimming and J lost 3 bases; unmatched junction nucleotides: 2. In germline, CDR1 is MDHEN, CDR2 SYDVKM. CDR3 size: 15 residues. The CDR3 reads CASSRTGGSNEKLFF. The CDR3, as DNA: TGTGCCAGCAGTCGGACAGGGGGCTCTAATGAAAAACTGTTTTTT.

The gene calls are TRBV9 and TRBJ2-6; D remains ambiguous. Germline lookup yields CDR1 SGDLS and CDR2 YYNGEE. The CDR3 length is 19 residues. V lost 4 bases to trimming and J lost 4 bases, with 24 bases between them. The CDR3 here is CASSHPRGAKQAGANVLTF. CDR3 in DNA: TGTGCCAGCAGCCATCCCAGAGGTGCAAAGCAAGCGGGGGCCAACGTCCTGACTTTC.

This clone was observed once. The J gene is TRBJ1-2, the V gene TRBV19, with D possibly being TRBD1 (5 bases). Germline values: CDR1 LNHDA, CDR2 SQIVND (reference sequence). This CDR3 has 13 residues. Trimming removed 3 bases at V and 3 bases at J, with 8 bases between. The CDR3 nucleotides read TGTGCCAGTAGTATTCGGGGGGACTATGGCTACACCTTC. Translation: CASSIRGDYGYTF.

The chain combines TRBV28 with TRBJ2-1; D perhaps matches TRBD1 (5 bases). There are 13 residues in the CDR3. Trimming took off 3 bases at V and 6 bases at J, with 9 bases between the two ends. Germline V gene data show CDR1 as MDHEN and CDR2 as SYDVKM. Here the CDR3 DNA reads TGTGCCAGCAGTTTGCCGGACACCAATGAGCAGTTCTTC. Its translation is CASSLPDTNEQFF.

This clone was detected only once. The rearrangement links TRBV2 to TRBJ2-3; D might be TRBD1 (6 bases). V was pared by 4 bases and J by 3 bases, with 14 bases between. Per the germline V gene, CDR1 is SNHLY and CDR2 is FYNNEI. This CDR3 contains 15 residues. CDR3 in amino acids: CASSGGVQGTDTQYF. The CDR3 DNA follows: TGTGCCAGCAGTGGAGGGGTCCAGGGGACAGATACGCAGTATTTT.

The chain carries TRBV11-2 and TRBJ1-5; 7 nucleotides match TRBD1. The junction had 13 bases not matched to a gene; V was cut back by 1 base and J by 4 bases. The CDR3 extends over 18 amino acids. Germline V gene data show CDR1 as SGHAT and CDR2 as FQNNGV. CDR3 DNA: TGTGCCAGCAGCTTAGGATTTGGGTCAGGGGGTCATAATCAGCCCCAGCATTTT. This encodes CASSLGFGSGGHNQPQHF.

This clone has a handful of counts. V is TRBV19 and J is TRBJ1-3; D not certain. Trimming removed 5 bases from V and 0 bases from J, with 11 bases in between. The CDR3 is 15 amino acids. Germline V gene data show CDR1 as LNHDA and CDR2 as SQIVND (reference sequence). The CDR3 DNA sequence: TGTGCCAGTAGTTGGAGTGGGTTCTCTGGAAACACCATATATTTT. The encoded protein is CASSWSGFSGNTIYF. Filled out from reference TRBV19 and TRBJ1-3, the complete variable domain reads DGGITQSPKYLFRKEGQNVTLSCEQNLNHDAMYWYRQDPGQGLRLIYYSQIVNDFQKGDIAEGYSVSREKKESFPLTVTSAQKNPTAFYLCASSWSGFSGNTIYFGEGSWLTVV.